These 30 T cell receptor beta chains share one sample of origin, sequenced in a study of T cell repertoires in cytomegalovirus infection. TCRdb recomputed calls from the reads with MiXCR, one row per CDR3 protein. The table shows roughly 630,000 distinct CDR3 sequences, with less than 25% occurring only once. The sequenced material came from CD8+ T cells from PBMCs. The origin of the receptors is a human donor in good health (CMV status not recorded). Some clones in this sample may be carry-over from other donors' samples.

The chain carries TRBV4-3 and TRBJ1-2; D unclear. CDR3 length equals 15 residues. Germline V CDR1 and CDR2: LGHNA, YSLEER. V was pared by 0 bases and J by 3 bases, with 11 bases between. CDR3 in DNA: TGCGCCAGCAGCCAAGAGAGGACGGAAGACTATGGCTACACCTTC. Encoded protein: CASSQERTEDYGYTF.

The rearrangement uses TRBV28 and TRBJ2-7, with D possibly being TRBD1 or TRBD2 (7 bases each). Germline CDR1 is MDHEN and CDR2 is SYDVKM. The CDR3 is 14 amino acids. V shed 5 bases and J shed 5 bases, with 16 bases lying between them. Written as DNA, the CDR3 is TGTGCCAGCAGTCGGGCAGGGGGGGCCCACGAGCAGTACGTC. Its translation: CASSRAGGAHEQYV.

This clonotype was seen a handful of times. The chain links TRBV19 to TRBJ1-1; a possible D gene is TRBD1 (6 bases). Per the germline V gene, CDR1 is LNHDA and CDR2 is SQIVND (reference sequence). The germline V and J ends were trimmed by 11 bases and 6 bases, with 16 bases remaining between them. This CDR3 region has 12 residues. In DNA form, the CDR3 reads TGTGCCGTCCTGGCGGGGGCGGCTGAAGCTTTCTTT. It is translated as CAVLAGAAEAFF.

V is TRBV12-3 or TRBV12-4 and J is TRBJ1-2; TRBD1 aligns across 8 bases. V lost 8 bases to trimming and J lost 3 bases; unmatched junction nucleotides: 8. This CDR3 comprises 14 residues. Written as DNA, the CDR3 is TGTGCCAGCTCCGGACAGGGTCCAGACTATGGCTACACCTTC. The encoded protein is CASSGQGPDYGYTF.

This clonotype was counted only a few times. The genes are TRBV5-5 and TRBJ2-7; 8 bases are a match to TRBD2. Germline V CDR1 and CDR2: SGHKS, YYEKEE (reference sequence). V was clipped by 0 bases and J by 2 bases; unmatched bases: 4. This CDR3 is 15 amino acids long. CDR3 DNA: TGTGCCAGCAGCTTGGAGCGGGGGAAAACCTACGAGCAGTACGTC. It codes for CASSLERGKTYEQYV.

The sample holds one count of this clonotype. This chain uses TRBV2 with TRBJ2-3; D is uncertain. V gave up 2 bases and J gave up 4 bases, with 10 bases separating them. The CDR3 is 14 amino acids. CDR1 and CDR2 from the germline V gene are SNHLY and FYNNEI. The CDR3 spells CASSEFGRPDTQYF. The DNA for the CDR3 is TGTGCCAGCAGTGAATTTGGGCGTCCAGATACGCAGTATTTT.

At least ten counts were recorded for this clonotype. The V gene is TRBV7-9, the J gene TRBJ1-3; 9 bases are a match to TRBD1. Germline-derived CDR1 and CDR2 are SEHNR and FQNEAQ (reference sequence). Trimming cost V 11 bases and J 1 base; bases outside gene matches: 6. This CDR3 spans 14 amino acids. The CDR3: CAFRDRASGNTIYF. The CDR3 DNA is TGTGCCTTCCGGGACAGGGCGTCTGGAAACACCATATATTTT.

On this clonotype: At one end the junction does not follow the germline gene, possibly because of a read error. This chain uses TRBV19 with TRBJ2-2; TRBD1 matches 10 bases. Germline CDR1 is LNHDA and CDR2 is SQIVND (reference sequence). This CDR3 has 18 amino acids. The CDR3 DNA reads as TGTGCCAGTAGTACTCATCCTACGGGACAGGGGAACCCCGGGGAGCTGTTTTTT. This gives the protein CASSTHPTGQGNPGELFF.

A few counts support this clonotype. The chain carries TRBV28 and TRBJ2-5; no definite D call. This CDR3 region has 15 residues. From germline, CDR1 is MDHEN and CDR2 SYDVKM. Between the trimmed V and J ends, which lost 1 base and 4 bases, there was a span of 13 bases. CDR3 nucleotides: TGTGCCAGCAGTTTATTAGGAGACAAAGTAGAGACCCAGTACTTC. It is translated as CASSLLGDKVETQYF.

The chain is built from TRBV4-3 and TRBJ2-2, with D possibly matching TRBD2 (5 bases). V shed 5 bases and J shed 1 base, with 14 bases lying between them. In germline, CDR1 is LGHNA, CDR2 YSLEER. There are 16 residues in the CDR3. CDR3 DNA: TGCGCCAGCAGCTCCCAGCCGAGGGAGAACACCGGGGAGCTGTTTTTT. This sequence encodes CASSSQPRENTGELFF.

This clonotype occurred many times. In nucleotides, the CDR3 is TGCGCCAGCAGTCAAAAGGGCAGGGGCTGCGGTGAGCAGTTCTTC. The encoded protein is CASSQKGRGCGEQFF. The chain uses TRBV23-1 and TRBJ2-1, with a tentative D call TRBD1 (6 bases). TRBV23-1 is an ORF, and what it does is uncertain. The V and J ends lost 2 bases and 9 bases respectively, with 17 bases between them. This CDR3 is 15 amino acids long.

CDR3 coding DNA: TGTGCCAGCAGCACCTCAGGCCAAGCAGGGACCCAGTACTTC. As protein: CASSTSGQAGTQYF. V and J are TRBV13 and TRBJ2-5, with unresolved D. The CDR3 loop spans 14 amino acids. Trimming stripped 5 bases from V and 7 bases from J, with 17 bases between. Germline CDR1 PRHDT, CDR2 FYEKMQ (reference sequence).

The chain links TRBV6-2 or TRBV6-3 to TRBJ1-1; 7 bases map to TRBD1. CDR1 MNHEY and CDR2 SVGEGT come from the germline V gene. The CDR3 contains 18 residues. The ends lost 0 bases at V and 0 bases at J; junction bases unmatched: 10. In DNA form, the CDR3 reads TGTGCCAGCAGTTACTCTCCCGGACAGGTATCTATGAACACTGAAGCTTTCTTT. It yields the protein CASSYSPGQVSMNTEAFF.

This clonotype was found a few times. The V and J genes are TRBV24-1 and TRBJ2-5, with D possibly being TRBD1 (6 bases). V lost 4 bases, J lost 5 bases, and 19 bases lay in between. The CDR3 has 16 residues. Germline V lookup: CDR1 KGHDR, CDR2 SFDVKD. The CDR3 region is CATSEPWGRHAETQYF. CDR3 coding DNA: TGTGCCACCAGTGAACCTTGGGGGCGACATGCCGAGACCCAGTACTTC.

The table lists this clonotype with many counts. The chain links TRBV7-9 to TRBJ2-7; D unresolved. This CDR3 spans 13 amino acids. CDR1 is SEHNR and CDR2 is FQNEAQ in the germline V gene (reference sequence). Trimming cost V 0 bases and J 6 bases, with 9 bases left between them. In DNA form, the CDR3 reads TGTGCCAGCAGCTTAGCACCGTATCCCGAGCAGTACGTC. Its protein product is CASSLAPYPEQYV.

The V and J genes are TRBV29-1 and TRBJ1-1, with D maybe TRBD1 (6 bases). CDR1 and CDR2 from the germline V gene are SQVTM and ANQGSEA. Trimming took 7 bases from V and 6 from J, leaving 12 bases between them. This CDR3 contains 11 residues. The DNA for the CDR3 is TGCAGCGGGCAGGGGAAGGCTGAAGCTTTCTTT. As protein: CSGQGKAEAFF.

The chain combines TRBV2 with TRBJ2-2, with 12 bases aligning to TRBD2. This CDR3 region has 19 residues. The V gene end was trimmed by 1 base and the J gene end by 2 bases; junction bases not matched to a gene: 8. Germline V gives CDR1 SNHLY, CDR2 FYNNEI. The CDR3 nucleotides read TGTGCCAGCAGTGAAGGCGTTCGACTAGCGGGGGCCAACACCGGGGAGCTGTTTTTT. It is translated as CASSEGVRLAGANTGELFF.

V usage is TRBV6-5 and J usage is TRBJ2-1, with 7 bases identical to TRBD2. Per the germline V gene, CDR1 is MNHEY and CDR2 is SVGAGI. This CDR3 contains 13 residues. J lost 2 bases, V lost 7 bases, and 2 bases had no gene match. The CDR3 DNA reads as TGTGCCAGCAAGGCGGGGGCCTACAATGAGCAGTTCTTC. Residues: CASKAGAYNEQFF.

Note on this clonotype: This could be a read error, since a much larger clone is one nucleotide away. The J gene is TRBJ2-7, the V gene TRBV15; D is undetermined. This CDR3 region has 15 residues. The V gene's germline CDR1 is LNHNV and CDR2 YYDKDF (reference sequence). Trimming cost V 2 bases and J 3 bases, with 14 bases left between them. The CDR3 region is CATSRIRNRNYEQYF. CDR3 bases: TGTGCCACCAGCAGAATCCGGAACCGTAACTACGAGCAGTACTTC.

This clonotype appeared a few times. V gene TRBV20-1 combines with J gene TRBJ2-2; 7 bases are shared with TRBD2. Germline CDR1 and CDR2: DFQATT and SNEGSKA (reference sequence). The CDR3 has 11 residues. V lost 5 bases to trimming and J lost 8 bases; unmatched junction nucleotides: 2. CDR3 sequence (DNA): TGCAGTGCTGCAGCGGGGGGGGAGCTGTTTTTT. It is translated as CSAAAGGELFF.

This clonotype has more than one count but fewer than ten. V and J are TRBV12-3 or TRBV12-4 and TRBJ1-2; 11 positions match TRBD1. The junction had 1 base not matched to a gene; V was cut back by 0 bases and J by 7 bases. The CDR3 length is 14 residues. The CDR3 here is CASSLAGQGVGYTF. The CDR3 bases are TGTGCCAGCAGTTTAGCGGGACAGGGGGTTGGCTACACCTTC.

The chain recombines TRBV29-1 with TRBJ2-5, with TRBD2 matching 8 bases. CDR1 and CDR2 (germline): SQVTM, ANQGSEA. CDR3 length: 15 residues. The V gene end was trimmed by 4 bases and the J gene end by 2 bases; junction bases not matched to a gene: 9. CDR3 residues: CSVVSQAGGQETQYF. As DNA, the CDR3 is TGCAGCGTTGTGAGCCAGGCGGGGGGACAAGAGACCCAGTACTTC.

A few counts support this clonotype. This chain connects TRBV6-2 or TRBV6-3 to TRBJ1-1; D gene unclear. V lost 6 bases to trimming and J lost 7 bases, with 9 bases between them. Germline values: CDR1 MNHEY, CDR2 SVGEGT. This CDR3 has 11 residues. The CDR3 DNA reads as TGTGCCAGCAGAACCGGGGTTGAAGCTTTCTTT. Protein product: CASRTGVEAFF.

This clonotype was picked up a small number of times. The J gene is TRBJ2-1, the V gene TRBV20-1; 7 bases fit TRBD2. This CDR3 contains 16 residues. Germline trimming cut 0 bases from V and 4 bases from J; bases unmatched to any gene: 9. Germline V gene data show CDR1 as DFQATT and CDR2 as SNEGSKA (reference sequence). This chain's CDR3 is CSARDPPSGVYNEQFF. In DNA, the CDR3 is TGCAGTGCTAGAGATCCCCCCAGCGGGGTTTACAATGAGCAGTTCTTC.

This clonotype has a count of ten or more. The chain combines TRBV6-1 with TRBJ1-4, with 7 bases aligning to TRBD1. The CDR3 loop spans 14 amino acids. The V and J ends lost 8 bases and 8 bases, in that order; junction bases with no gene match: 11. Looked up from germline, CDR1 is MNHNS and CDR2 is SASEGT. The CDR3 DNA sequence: TGTGCCAGCTCCACTTCGGGACAGCACGAAAAACTGTTTTTT. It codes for CASSTSGQHEKLFF.

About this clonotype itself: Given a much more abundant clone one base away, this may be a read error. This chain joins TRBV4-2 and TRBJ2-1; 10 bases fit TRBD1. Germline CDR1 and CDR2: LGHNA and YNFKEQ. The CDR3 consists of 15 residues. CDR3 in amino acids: CVSSPGQGIGGEQFF. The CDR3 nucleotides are TGTGTCAGCAGCCCGGGACAGGGGATAGGGGGTGAGCAGTTCTTC.

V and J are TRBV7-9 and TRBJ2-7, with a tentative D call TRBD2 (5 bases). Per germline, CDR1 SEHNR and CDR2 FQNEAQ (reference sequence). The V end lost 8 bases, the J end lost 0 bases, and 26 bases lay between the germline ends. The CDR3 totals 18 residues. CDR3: CASDCAGEFLGISYEQYF. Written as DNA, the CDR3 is TGTGCCAGCGACTGCGCCGGGGAATTCCTCGGGATCTCCTACGAGCAGTACTTC.

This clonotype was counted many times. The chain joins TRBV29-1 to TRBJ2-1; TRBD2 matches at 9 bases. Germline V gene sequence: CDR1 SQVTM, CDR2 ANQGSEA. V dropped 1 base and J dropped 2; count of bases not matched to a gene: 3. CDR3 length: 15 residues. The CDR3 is CSVEGVAGAYNEQFF. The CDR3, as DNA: TGCAGCGTTGAAGGGGTAGCGGGGGCCTACAATGAGCAGTTCTTC.

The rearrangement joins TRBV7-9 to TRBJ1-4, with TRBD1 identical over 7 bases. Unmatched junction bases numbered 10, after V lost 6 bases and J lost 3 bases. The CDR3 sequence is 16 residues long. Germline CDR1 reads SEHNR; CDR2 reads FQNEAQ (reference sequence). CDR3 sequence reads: CASSRDRRDANEKLFF. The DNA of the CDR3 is TGTGCCAGCAGTCGGGACAGAAGGGACGCTAATGAAAAACTGTTTTTT.

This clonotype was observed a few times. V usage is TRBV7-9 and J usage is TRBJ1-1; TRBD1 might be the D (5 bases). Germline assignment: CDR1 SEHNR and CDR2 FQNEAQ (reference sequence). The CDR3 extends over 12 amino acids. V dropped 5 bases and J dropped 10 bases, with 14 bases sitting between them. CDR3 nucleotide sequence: TGTGCCAGCAGCCCCCAGGGAGAAGCAGCTTTCTTT. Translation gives CASSPQGEAAFF.